This record concerns one T cell receptor beta chain sequence. This sample stems from a study of preoperative IRX-2 immunotherapy in early breast cancer. V was cut by 0 bases and J by 12 bases, with 17 bases left in between. Germline V CDR1 and CDR2: MNHGY, SAAAGT. CDR3 length: 15 residues. Measured with immunoSEQ multiplex PCR; TCRdb has only the in-frame clones, and not every one. The table shows tens of thousands of clones, with roughly 90% occurring only once. The treatment was: preoperative locoregional IRX-2 cytokine immunotherapy. This phase Ib study tested locoregional IRX-2 cytokine immunotherapy given before surgery.

The specimen was tumor tissue, collected after IRX-2 immunotherapy. The chain is built from TRBV6-8 and TRBJ1-4; unclear D gene. The receptor was isolated from a human donor with breast cancer. The CDR3 is CASSYSRGKDYELFF. As DNA, the CDR3 is TGTGCCAGCAGTTACTCGAGAGGCAAGGACTACGAACTGTTTTTT.